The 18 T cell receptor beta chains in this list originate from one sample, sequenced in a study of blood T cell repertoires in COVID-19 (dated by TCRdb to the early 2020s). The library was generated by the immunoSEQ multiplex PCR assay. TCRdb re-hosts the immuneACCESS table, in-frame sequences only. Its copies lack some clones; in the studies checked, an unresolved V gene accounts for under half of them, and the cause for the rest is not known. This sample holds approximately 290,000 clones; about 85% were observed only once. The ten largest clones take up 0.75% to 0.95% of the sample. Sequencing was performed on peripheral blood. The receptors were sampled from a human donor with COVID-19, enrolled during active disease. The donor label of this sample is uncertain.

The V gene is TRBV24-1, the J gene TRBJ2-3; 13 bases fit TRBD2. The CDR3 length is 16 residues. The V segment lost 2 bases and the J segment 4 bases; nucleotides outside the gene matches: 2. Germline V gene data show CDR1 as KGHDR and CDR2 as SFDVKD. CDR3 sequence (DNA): TGTGCCACCAGTGATTGGACTAGCGGGAGCGCAGATACGCAGTATTTT. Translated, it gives CATSDWTSGSADTQYF.

The CDR3 region has the DNA TGTGCCAGCAGTTCAGAGTCACAGGGGGCCATGGCTTTCTTT. Its translation is CASSSESQGAMAFF. The chain links TRBV6-5 to TRBJ1-1; 9 bases are a match to TRBD1. Germline values: CDR1 MNHEY, CDR2 SVGAGI. Trimming cost V 4 bases and J 11 bases; bases outside gene matches: 11. The CDR3 runs to 14 residues.

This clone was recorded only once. The CDR3 reads CASREVLNQPQHF. The CDR3 DNA follows: TGTGCCAGCAGGGAGGTGCTCAATCAGCCCCAGCATTTT. The chain joins TRBV28 to TRBJ1-5; D gene unclear. The CDR3 covers 13 residues. Germline CDR1 reads MDHEN; CDR2 reads SYDVKM. V dropped 6 bases and J dropped 3 bases, with 9 bases sitting between them.

CDR3 sequence reads: CASSQPWVRGLSVVPLHF. Here the CDR3 DNA reads TGTGCCAGCAGCCAACCTTGGGTCCGTGGGCTGTCCGTAGTCCCCCTCCACTTT. The rearrangement uses TRBV14 and TRBJ1-6; unclear D gene. Germline lookup yields CDR1 SGHDN and CDR2 FVKESK. The V end lost 2 bases, the J end lost 13 bases, and 27 bases lay between the germline ends. The CDR3 totals 18 residues. Supplemented by reference TRBV14 and TRBJ1-6, the full variable domain reads EAGVTQFPSHSVIEKGQTVTLRCDPISGHDNLYWYRRVMGKEIKFLLHFVKESKQDESGMPNNRFLAERTGGTYSTLKVQPAELEDSGVYFCASSQPWVRGLSVVPLHFGNGTRLTVT.

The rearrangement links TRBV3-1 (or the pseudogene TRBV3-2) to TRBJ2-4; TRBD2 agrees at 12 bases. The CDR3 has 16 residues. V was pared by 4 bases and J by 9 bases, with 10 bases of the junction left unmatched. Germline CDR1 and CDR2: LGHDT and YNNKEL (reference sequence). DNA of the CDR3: TGTGCCAGCAGCCCACTCAGACTAGCGGGAGCGGGCATTCAGTACTTC. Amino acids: CASSPLRLAGAGIQYF.

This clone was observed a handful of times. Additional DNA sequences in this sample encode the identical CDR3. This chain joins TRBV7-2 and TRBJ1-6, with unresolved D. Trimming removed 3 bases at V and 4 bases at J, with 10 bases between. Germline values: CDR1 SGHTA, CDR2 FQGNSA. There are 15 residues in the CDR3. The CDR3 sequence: CASSLSGGYNSPLHF. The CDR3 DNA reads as TGTGCCAGCAGCTTGAGCGGCGGTTATAATTCACCCCTCCACTTT.

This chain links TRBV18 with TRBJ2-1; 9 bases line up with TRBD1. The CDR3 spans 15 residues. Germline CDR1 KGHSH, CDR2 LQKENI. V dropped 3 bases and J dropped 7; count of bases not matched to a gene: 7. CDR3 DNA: TGTGCCAGCTCACCCCCGGGACAGGGTTTTAATGAGCAGTTCTTC. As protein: CASSPPGQGFNEQFF.

This chain's CDR3 is CASNRDRETEAFF. In DNA, the CDR3 is TGTGCCAGCAACCGGGACAGGGAGACTGAAGCTTTCTTT. This chain connects TRBV2 to TRBJ1-1; TRBD1 matches at 9 bases. The ends lost 7 bases at V and 5 bases at J; junction bases unmatched: 5. From germline, CDR1 is SNHLY and CDR2 FYNNEI. This CDR3 has 13 amino acids.

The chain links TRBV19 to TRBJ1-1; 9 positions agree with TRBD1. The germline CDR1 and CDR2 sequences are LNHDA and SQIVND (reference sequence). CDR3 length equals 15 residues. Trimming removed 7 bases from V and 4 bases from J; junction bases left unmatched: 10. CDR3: CASTRSRTGATEAFF. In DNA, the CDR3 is TGTGCCAGTACGAGGAGTCGGACAGGGGCCACTGAAGCTTTCTTT.

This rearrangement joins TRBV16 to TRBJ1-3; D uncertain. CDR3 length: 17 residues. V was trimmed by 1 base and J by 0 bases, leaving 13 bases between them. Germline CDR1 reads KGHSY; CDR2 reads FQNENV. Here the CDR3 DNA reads TGTGCCAGCAGCCAATTCCGTGCGAGCTTCTCTGGAAACACCATATATTTT. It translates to CASSQFRASFSGNTIYF.

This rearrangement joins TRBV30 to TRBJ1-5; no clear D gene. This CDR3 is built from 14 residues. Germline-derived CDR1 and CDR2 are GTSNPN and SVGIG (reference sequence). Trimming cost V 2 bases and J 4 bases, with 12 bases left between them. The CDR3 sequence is CAWSPLSGNQPQHF. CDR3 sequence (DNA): TGTGCCTGGAGTCCCCTGTCAGGAAATCAGCCCCAGCATTTT.

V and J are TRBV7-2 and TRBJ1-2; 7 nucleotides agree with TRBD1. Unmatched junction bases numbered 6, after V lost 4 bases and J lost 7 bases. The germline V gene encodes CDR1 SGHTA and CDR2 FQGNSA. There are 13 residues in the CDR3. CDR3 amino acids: CASSYSGTVGYTF. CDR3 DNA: TGTGCCAGCAGCTACTCCGGGACAGTTGGCTACACCTTC.

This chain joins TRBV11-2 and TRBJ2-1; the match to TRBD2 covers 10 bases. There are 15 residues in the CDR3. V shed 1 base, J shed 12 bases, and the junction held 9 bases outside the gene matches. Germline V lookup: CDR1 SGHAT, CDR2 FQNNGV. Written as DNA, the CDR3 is TGTGCCAGCAGCTTAGGAAGGCTAGCGGGAGAAGGGCAGTTCTTC. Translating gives CASSLGRLAGEGQFF.

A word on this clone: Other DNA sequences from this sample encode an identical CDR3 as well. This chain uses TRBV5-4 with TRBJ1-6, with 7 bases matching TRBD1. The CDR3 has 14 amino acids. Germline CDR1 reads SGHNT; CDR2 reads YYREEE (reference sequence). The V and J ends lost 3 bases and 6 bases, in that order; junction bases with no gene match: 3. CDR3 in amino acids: CASSYRDSNSPLHF. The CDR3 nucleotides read TGTGCCAGCAGCTACCGGGACAGTAATTCACCCCTCCACTTT.

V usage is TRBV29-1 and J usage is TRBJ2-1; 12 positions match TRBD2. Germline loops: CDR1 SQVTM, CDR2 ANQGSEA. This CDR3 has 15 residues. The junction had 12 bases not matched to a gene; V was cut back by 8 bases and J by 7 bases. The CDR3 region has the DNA TGCAGCCCCTCGGGGCTAGCGGGAGGGCCAAATGAGCAGTTCTTC. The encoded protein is CSPSGLAGGPNEQFF.

CDR3: CASSPQGPAAFF. The CDR3 nucleotides read TGTGCCAGCAGCCCTCAGGGCCCTGCAGCTTTCTTT. The V and J genes are TRBV7-3 and TRBJ1-1; D is possibly TRBD1 (5 bases). CDR3 length: 12 amino acids. Germline loops: CDR1 SGHTA, CDR2 FQGTGA. V was pared by 5 bases and J by 10 bases, with 14 bases between.

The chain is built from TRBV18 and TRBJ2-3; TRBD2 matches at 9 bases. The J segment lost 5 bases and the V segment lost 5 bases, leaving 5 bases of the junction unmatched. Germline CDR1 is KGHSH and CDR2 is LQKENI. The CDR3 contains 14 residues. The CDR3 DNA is TGTGCCAGCTCAACGGGACTAGCCGGAGATACGCAGTATTTT. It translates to CASSTGLAGDTQYF.

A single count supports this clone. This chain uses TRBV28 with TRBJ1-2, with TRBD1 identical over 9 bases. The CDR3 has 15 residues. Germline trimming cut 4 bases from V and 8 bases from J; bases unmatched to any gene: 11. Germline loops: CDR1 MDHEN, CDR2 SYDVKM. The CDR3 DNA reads TGTGCCAGCAGTTCCGGACAGGGGATCGATTCCGGCTACACCTTC. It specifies CASSSGQGIDSGYTF.